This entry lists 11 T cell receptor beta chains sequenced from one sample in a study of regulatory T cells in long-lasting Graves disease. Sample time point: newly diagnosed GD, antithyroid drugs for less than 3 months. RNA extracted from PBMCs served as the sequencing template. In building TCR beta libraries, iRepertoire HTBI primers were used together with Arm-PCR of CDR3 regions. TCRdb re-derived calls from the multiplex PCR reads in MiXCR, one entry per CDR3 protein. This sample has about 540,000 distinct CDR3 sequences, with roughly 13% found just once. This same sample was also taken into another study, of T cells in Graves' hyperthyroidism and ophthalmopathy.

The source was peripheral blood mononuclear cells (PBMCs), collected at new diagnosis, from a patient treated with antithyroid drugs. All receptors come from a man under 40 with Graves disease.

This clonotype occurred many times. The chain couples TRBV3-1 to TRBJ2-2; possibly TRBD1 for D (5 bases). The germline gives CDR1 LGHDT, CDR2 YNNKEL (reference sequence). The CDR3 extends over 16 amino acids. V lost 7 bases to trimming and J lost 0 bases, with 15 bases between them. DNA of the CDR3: TGTGCCAGCAAACCCTGGGGCCAGACGAACACCGGGGAGCTGTTTTTT. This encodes CASKPWGQTNTGELFF.

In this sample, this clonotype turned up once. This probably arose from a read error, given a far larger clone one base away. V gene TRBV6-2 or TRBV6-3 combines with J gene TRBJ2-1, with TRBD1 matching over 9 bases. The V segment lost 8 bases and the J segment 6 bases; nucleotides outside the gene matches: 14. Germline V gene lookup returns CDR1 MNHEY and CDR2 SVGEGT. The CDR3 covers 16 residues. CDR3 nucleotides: TGTGCCAGCGGCCTGTGGGGACAGGGCTCGGGCAATGAGCAGTTCTTC. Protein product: CASGLWGQGSGNEQFF.

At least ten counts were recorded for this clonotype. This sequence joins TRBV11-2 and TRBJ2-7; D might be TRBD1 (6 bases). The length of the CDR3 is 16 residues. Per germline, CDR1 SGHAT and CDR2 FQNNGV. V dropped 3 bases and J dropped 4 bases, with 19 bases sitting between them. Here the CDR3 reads CASSFTGPIGVYEQYF. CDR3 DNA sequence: TGTGCCAGCAGCTTTACAGGGCCAATCGGTGTTTACGAGCAGTACTTC.

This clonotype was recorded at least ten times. The DNA for the CDR3 is TGTGCCAGCAGCCCTTGGGCCGAGATTGGTAACTATGGCTACACCTTC. It specifies CASSPWAEIGNYGYTF. The chain combines TRBV9 with TRBJ1-2; D gene ambiguous. The ends were cut back, 4 bases at V and 1 base at J, with 17 bases in the middle. This CDR3 contains 16 residues. The V gene's germline CDR1 is SGDLS and CDR2 YYNGEE.

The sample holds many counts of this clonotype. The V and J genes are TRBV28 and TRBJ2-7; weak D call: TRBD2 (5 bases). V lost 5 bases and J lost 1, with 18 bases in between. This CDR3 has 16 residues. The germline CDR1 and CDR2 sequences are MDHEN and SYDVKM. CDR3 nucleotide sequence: TGTGCCAGCAGTCCCCCCCGCCCGACGGGGTCCTACGAGCAGTACTTC. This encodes CASSPPRPTGSYEQYF.

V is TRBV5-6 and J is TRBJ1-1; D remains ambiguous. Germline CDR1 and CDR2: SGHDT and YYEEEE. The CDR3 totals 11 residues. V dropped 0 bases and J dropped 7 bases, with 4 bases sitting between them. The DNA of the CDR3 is TGTGCCAGCAGCTTGGCCCTTGAAGCTTTCTTT. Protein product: CASSLALEAFF.

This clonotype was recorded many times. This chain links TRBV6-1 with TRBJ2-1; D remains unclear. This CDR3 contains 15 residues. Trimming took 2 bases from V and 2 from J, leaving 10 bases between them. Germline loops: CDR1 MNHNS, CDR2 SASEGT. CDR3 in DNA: TGTGCCAGCAGTGAATCGCCGGACGCCTACAATGAGCAGTTCTTC. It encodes CASSESPDAYNEQFF.

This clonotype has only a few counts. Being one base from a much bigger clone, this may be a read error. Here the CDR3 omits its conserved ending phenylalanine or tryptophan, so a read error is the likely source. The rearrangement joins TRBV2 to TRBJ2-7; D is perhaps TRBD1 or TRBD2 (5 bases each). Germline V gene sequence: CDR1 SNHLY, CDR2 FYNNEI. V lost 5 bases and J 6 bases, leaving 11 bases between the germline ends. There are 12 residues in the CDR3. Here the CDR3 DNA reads TGTGCCAGCAGTCCCCCGGGACCCGAGCAGTACTCC. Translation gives CASSPPGPEQYS.

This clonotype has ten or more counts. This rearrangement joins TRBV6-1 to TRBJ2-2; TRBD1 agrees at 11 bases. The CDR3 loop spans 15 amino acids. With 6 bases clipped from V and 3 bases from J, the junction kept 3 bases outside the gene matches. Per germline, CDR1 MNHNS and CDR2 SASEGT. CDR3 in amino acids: CASSGTGGDTGELFF. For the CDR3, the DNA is TGTGCCAGCAGCGGGACAGGGGGTGACACCGGGGAGCTGTTTTTT.

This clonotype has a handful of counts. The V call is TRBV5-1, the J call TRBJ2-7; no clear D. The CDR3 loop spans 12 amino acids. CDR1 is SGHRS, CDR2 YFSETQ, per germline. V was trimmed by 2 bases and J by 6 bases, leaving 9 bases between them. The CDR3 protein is CASSFGIGEQYF. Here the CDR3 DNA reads TGCGCCAGCAGCTTTGGAATCGGCGAGCAGTACTTC.

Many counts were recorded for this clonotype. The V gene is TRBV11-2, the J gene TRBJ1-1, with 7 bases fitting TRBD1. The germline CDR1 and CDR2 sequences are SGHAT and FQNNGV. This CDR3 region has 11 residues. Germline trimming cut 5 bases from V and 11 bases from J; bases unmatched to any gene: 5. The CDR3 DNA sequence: TGTGCCAGCAGCCAGACAGGGAGGGCTTTCTTT. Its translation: CASSQTGRAFF.